The 26 T cell receptor beta chains in this list originate from one sample, sequenced in a study of CD4 T cells in relation to SARS-CoV-2 and coronaviruses. Generated by immunoSEQ multiplex PCR, the TCRdb table keeps only in-frame clones and is missing some. Of some 19,000 clones in the sample, over 70% were seen once. Unexposed donor CD4+ T cells date from about 2011-2018, before the COVID-19 pandemic. After about ten days of culture, CD4+ T cells were isolated. Their antigens are not known. The sample comprised CD4+ T cells from PBMCs, cultured in vitro. Source of these receptors: a human donor in good health.

This clone showed up just a few times. The chain links TRBV6-4 to TRBJ2-1; 10 positions match TRBD2. Germline V lookup: CDR1 MRHNA, CDR2 SNTAGT. The V and J ends lost 0 bases and 0 bases, in that order; junction bases with no gene match: 14. This CDR3 has 21 amino acids. The CDR3 DNA reads as TGTGCCAGCAGTGACTCGAGTCCGGGGCTAGCGGGAGCTAGCTCCTACAATGAGCAGTTCTTC. Translation: CASSDSSPGLAGASSYNEQFF.

The CDR3 coding sequence is TGTGCCAGCAGTTACGAGTCAGATACGCAGTATTTT. Residues: CASSYESDTQYF. The chain uses TRBV6-5 and TRBJ2-3; D is unclear. The CDR3 is 12 amino acids. CDR1 MNHEY and CDR2 SVGAGI come from the germline V gene. V shed 2 bases and J shed 4 bases, with 4 bases lying between them.

This chain uses TRBV5-6 with TRBJ1-2; the D is unclear. The germline V gene has CDR1 SGHDT and CDR2 YYEEEE. The CDR3 totals 13 residues. V shed 2 bases and J shed 0 bases, with 5 bases lying between them. As DNA, the CDR3 is TGTGCCAGCAGCTTCGGCGCTAACTATGGCTACACCTTC. It codes for CASSFGANYGYTF.

This clone was picked up a small number of times. This chain joins TRBV5-6 and TRBJ1-6, with 7 bases lining up with TRBD1. The J segment lost 6 bases and the V segment lost 2 bases, leaving 8 bases of the junction unmatched. Germline CDR1 and CDR2: SGHDT and YYEEEE. The CDR3 spans 16 residues. Written as DNA, the CDR3 is TGTGCCAGCAGCTTTTTTCCAGGGGGTGGTAATTCACCCCTCCACTTT. Translating gives CASSFFPGGGNSPLHF.

The rearrangement links TRBV7-9 to TRBJ2-1; the match to TRBD2 covers 7 bases. The V and J ends lost 5 bases and 0 bases, in that order; junction bases with no gene match: 7. Germline CDR1 and CDR2: SEHNR and FQNEAQ (reference sequence). The CDR3 totals 16 residues. The CDR3 protein is CASSVSSGGSYNEQFF. The CDR3 DNA sequence: TGTGCCAGCAGCGTTTCTAGCGGAGGCTCCTACAATGAGCAGTTCTTC.

The chain couples TRBV2 to TRBJ2-1, with a tentative D call TRBD2 (5 bases). Germline V CDR1 and CDR2: SNHLY, FYNNEI. With 4 bases removed from V and 6 bases from J, the gap between germline ends came to 16 bases. This CDR3 contains 15 residues. CDR3: CASSALASRTNEQFF. The CDR3, as DNA: TGTGCCAGCAGTGCGCTAGCTTCTCGAACCAATGAGCAGTTCTTC.

The count of this clone is one. This chain connects TRBV15 to TRBJ2-2; weak D call: TRBD2 (5 bases). Germline values: CDR1 LNHNV, CDR2 YYDKDF (reference sequence). The CDR3 consists of 18 residues. The V gene lost 0 bases and the J gene lost 3 bases, with 17 bases spanning the gap. The CDR3 sequence: CATSRERAVVRHTGELFF. CDR3 nucleotide sequence: TGTGCCACCAGCAGAGAGAGGGCCGTGGTTCGGCACACCGGGGAGCTGTTTTTT.

V and J are TRBV30 and TRBJ2-5; the D gene could be TRBD1 or TRBD2 (5 bases each). The CDR3 totals 15 residues. Germline V gives CDR1 GTSNPN, CDR2 SVGIG (reference sequence). V lost 5 bases, J lost 4 bases, and 20 bases lay in between. The CDR3 here is CAWVKGTPRTETQYF. The CDR3 nucleotides read TGTGCCTGGGTTAAGGGGACCCCAAGGACAGAGACCCAGTACTTC.

The chain couples TRBV24-1 to TRBJ2-7, with D perhaps matching TRBD2 (7 bases). Per the germline V gene, CDR1 is KGHDR and CDR2 is SFDVKD. Trimming left V 3 bases short and J 7 bases short, with 12 bases between. The CDR3 is made up of 13 amino acids. The CDR3 DNA reads as TGTGCCACCAGTGATGGGGGGGGGCAGGAGCAGTACTTC. This encodes CATSDGGGQEQYF.

The rearrangement links TRBV2 to TRBJ2-1; 7 bases agree with TRBD1. The germline CDR1 and CDR2 sequences are SNHLY and FYNNEI. The CDR3 loop spans 15 amino acids. With V trimmed by 7 bases and J by 4 bases, 10 bases remained unmatched. CDR3 residues: CASKQDPGQYNEQFF. The DNA for the CDR3 is TGTGCCAGCAAACAGGATCCGGGACAGTACAATGAGCAGTTCTTC. Supplemented by reference TRBV2 and TRBJ2-1, the full variable domain reads EPEVTQTPSHQVTQMGQEVILRCVPISNHLYFYWYRQILGQKVEFLVSFYNNEISEKSEIFDDQFSVERPDGSNFTLKIRSTKLEDSAMYFCASKQDPGQYNEQFFGPGTRLTVL.

The gene calls are TRBV10-1 and TRBJ1-5; 9 bases are shared with TRBD1. V lost 5 bases, J lost 4 bases, and 3 bases stayed unmatched. This CDR3 spans 14 amino acids. Germline assignment: CDR1 WNHNN and CDR2 SYGVQD (reference sequence). In nucleotides, the CDR3 is TGCGCCAGCAGTCCCGGGACAGGGAATCAGCCCCAGCATTTT. Its translation: CASSPGTGNQPQHF.

This clone occurred once. The chain recombines TRBV3-1 (or the pseudogene TRBV3-2) with TRBJ2-7; TRBD1 is a possible D gene (5 bases). This CDR3 has 13 amino acids. V was trimmed by 2 bases and J by 2 bases, leaving 7 bases between them. From germline, CDR1 is LGHDT and CDR2 YNNKEL (reference sequence). CDR3 DNA sequence: TGTGCCAGCAGCCAAAGGGGTACCTACGAGCAGTACTTC. Protein product: CASSQRGTYEQYF.

The chain joins TRBV25-1 to TRBJ2-1; TRBD2 aligns across 8 bases. The germline gives CDR1 MGHDK, CDR2 SYGVNS. This CDR3 contains 14 residues. J gave up 2 bases and V 10 bases, and 7 bases lay outside the gene matches. In nucleotides, the CDR3 is TGTGCCACTACGACTAGCGAAACCTACAATGAGCAGTTCTTC. It yields the protein CATTTSETYNEQFF.

This chain links TRBV5-1 with TRBJ1-4; 12 nucleotides match TRBD1. Germline V gene data show CDR1 as SGHRS and CDR2 as YFSETQ. The V segment lost 6 bases and the J segment 8 bases; nucleotides outside the gene matches: 20. The CDR3 extends over 19 amino acids. The CDR3 sequence is CASNLDTRDRGRVGEKLFF. DNA for the CDR3: TGCGCCAGCAACCTCGATACCCGGGACAGGGGGCGAGTAGGGGAAAAACTGTTTTTT.

The chain has TRBV4-2 and TRBJ2-7; 7 bases align to TRBD1. Germline assignment: CDR1 LGHNA and CDR2 YNFKEQ. The trim removed 2 bases at V and 3 bases at J, leaving 7 bases unmatched. CDR3 length equals 15 residues. The CDR3 loop reads CASSQSHRDSYEQYF. In DNA form, the CDR3 reads TGTGCCAGCAGCCAATCCCATCGGGACAGCTACGAGCAGTACTTC.

The chain couples TRBV29-1 to TRBJ2-3; D is perhaps TRBD2 (6 bases). The germline V gene has CDR1 SQVTM and CDR2 ANQGSEA. This CDR3 contains 13 residues. V dropped 5 bases and J dropped 5 bases, with 14 bases sitting between them. The CDR3 DNA follows: TGCAGCGTTCCTAGCGAGGTGGGAGATACGCAGTATTTT. This sequence encodes CSVPSEVGDTQYF.

The chain couples TRBV6-6 to TRBJ1-1, with 8 bases fitting TRBD1. This CDR3 is built from 16 residues. Per germline, CDR1 MNHNY and CDR2 SVGAGI (reference sequence). V was pared by 0 bases and J by 1 base, with 4 bases of the junction left unmatched. CDR3 DNA sequence: TGTGCCAGCAGTTACTCGCAGGGGGCGGGGAACACTGAAGCTTTCTTT. This encodes CASSYSQGAGNTEAFF.

The chain combines TRBV9 with TRBJ2-7, with 9 bases fitting TRBD1. Germline V gene lookup returns CDR1 SGDLS and CDR2 YYNGEE. The length of the CDR3 is 14 residues. Trimming took 2 bases from V and 3 from J; bases not matched to a gene: 3. The CDR3 nucleotides are TGTGCCAGCAGCGTGGGGACAGGGATCTACGAGCAGTACTTC. Its translation: CASSVGTGIYEQYF.

The rearrangement joins TRBV9 to TRBJ1-5; no reliable D call. The V gene lost 0 bases and the J gene lost 0 bases, with 7 bases spanning the gap. From germline, CDR1 is SGDLS and CDR2 YYNGEE. CDR3 length: 15 residues. The CDR3 reads CASSVGRDSNQPQHF. CDR3 DNA: TGTGCCAGCAGCGTAGGCAGAGATAGCAATCAGCCCCAGCATTTT.

The chain joins TRBV12-3 or TRBV12-4 to TRBJ2-2; D ambiguous. The V end was cut by 5 bases, the J end by 6 bases, with 4 bases between. CDR3 size: 11 residues. CDR3 residues: CASSPPGELFF. In nucleotides, the CDR3 is TGTGCCAGCAGTCCGCCCGGGGAGCTGTTTTTT.

The chain recombines TRBV5-1 with TRBJ1-4; TRBD1 agrees at 7 bases. The CDR3 is 15 amino acids. The junction had 7 bases not matched to a gene; V was cut back by 4 bases and J by 4 bases. CDR1 is SGHRS, CDR2 YFSETQ, per germline. CDR3: CASSRNRDSNEKLFF. In nucleotides, the CDR3 is TGCGCCAGCAGCAGAAACCGGGACAGTAATGAAAAACTGTTTTTT.

This chain connects TRBV6-1 to TRBJ2-4, with D possibly matching TRBD2 (5 bases). CDR3 length: 15 residues. Per germline, CDR1 MNHNS and CDR2 SASEGT. Trimming took off 1 base at V and 8 bases at J, with 15 bases between the two ends. Here the CDR3 reads CASSEGFSGGDIQYF. The CDR3, as DNA: TGTGCCAGCAGTGAAGGGTTCTCAGGAGGAGACATTCAGTACTTC.

The chain links TRBV30 to TRBJ1-1; 7 bases map to TRBD1. Germline lookup yields CDR1 GTSNPN and CDR2 SVGIG (reference sequence). Losses at the gene ends were 5 bases for V and 5 bases for J; bases not matched to a gene: 8. CDR3 size: 13 residues. The CDR3 DNA reads as TGTGCCTGGGGAAAGGACAGGAGGACTGAAGCTTTCTTT. It translates to CAWGKDRRTEAFF.

The chain recombines TRBV28 with TRBJ2-7; 11 bases align to TRBD2. Per the germline V gene, CDR1 is MDHEN and CDR2 is SYDVKM. V lost 2 bases, J lost 3 bases, and 6 bases stayed unmatched. The CDR3 sequence is 16 residues long. The CDR3 DNA sequence: TGTGCCAGCAGTTTAGGAGGGACTAGCGGAAACTACGAGCAGTACTTC. Its protein is CASSLGGTSGNYEQYF.

CDR3 nucleotides: TGTGCCAGTAGTATAAACGACCAAGAGACCCAGTACTTC. Protein: CASSINDQETQYF. The chain is built from TRBV19 and TRBJ2-5, with D unresolved. The germline V gene encodes CDR1 LNHDA and CDR2 SQIVND (reference sequence). This CDR3 region has 13 residues. V gave up 2 bases and J gave up 0 bases, with 4 bases separating them.

This clone was detected once. The chain links TRBV27 to TRBJ2-5, with 7 bases identical to TRBD2. This CDR3 comprises 14 residues. J was trimmed by 4 bases and V by 2 bases; bases with no gene match: 4. Germline V gives CDR1 MNHEY, CDR2 SMNVEV (reference sequence). CDR3: CASSLGRGTETQYF. CDR3 nucleotides: TGTGCCAGCAGTTTAGGGAGGGGCACAGAGACCCAGTACTTC.